This T cell receptor (beta chain) was profiled in a study of blood T cell repertoires in COVID-19. The V gene end was trimmed by 4 bases and the J gene end by 6 bases; junction bases not matched to a gene: 7. Germline assignment: CDR1 SGHKS and CDR2 YYEKEE (reference sequence). This CDR3 is 14 amino acids long. Profiling relied on immunoSEQ multiplex PCR, and the TCRdb table lists in-frame clones only, not all of them. The top ten hold 0.95% to 1% of the sample, which has 300,000 to 400,000 clones, approximately 88% seen once. The genes are TRBV5-5 and TRBJ1-2, with TRBD1 matching over 9 bases. The receptor's source is a woman aged 30 to 39 with acute COVID-19. Specimen: PBMCs or T cells enriched from blood (not recorded which). The CDR3 coding sequence is TGTGCCAGCAGCAAGGGACAGGGACTGGATGGCTACACCTTC. Translation: CASSKGQGLDGYTF.